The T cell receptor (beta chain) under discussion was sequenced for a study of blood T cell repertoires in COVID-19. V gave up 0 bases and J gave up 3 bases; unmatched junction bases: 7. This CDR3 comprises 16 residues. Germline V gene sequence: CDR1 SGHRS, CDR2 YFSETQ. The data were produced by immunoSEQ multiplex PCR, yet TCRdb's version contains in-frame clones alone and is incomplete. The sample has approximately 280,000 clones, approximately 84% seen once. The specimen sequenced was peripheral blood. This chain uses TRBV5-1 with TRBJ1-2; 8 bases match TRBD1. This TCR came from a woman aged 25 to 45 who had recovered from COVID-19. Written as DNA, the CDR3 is TGCGCCAGCAGCTTGGATGGACAGGGCCTTTACTATGGCTACACCTTC. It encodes CASSLDGQGLYYGYTF.